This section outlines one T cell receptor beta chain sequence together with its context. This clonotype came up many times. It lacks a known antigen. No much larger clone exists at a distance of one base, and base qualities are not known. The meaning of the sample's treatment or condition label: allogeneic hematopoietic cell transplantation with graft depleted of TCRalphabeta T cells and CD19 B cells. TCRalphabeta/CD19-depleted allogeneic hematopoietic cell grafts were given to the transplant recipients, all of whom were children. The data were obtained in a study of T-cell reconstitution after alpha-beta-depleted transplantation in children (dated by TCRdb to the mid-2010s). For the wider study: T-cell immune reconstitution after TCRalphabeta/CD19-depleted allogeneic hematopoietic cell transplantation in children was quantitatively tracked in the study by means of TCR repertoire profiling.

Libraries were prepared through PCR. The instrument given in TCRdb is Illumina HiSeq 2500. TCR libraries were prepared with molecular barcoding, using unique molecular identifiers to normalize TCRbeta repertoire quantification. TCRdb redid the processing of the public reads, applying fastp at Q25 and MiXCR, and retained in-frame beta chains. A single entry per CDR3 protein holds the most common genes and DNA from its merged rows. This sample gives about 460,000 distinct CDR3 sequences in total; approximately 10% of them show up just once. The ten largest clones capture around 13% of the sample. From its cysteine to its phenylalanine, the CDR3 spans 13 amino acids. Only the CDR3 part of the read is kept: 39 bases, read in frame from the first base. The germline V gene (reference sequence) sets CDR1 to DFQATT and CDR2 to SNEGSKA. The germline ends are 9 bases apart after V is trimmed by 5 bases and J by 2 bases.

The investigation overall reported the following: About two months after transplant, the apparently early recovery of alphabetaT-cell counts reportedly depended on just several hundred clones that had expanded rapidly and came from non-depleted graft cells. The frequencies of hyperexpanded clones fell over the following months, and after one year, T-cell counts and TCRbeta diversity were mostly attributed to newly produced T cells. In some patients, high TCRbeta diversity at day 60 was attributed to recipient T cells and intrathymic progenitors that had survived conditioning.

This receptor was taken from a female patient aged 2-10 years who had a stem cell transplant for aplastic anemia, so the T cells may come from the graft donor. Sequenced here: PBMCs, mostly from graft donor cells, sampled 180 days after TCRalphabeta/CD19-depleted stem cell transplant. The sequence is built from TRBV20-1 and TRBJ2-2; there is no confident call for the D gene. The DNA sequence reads TGCAGTGCTGCAGACCCAAACACCGGGGAGCTGTTTTTT. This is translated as CSAADPNTGELFF.